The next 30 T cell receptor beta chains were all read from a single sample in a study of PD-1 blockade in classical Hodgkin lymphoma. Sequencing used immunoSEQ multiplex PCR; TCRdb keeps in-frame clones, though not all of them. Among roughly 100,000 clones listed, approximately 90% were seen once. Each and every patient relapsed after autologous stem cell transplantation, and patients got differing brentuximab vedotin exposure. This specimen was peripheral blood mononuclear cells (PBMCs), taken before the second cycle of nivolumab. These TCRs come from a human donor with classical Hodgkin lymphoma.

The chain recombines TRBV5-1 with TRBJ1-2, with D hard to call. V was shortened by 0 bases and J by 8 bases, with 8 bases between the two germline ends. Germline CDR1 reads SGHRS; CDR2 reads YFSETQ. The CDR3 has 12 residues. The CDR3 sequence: CASSLEVEGYTF. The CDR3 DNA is TGCGCCAGCAGCTTGGAAGTGGAGGGCTACACCTTC.

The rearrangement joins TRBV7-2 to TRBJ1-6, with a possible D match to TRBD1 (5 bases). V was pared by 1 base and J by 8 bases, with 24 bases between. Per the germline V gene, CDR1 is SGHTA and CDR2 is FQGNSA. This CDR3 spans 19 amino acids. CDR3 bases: TGTGCCAGCAGCTTAGTGCGAGCGTCAGGGAGGGCTTCGTATTCACCCCTCCACTTT. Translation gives CASSLVRASGRASYSPLHF.

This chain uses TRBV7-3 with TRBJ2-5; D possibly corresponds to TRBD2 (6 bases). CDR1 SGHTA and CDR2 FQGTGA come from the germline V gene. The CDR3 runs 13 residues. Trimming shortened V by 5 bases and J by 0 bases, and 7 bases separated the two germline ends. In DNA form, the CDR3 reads TGTGCCAGCAGCCGGGGGAACCAAGAGACCCAGTACTTC. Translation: CASSRGNQETQYF.

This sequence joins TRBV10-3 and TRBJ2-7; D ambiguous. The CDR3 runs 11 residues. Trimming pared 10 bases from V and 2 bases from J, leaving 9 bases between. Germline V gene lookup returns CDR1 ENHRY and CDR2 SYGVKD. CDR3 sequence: CATRLAYEQYF. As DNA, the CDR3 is TGTGCCACCCGGTTGGCCTACGAGCAGTACTTC.

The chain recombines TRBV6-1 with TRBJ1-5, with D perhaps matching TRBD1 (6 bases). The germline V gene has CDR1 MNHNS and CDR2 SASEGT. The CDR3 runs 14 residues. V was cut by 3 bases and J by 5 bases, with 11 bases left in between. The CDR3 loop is CASSETGPHQPQHF. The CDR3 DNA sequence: TGTGCCAGCAGTGAGACAGGACCACATCAGCCCCAGCATTTT.

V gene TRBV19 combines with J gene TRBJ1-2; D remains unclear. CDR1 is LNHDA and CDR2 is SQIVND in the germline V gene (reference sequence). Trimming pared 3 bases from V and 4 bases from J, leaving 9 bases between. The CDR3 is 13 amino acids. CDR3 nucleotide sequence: TGTGCCAGTAGTATGAGAAGACCCTATGGCTACACCTTC. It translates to CASSMRRPYGYTF.

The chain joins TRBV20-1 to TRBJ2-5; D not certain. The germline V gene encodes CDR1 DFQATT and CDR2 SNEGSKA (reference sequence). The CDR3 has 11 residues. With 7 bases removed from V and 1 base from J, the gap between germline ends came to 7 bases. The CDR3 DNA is TGCAGTGGACGGTCCCAAGAGACCCAGTACTTC. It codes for CSGRSQETQYF.

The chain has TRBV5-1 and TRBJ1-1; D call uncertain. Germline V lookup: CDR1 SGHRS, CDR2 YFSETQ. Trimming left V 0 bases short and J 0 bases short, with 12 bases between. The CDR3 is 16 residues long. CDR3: CASSLDPAGLNTEAFF. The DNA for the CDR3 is TGCGCCAGCAGCTTGGATCCGGCCGGATTGAACACTGAAGCTTTCTTT. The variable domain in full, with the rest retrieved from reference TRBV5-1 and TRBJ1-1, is KAGVTQTPRYLIKTRGQQVTLSCSPISGHRSVSWYQQTPGQGLQFLFEYFSETQRNKGNFPGRFSGRQFSNSRSEMNVSTLELGDSALYLCASSLDPAGLNTEAFFGQGTRLTVV.

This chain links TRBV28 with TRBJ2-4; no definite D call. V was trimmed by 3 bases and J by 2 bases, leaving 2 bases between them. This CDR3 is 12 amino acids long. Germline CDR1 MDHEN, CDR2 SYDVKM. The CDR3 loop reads CASSFPKNIQYF. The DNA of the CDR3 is TGTGCCAGCAGTTTCCCCAAAAACATTCAGTACTTC.

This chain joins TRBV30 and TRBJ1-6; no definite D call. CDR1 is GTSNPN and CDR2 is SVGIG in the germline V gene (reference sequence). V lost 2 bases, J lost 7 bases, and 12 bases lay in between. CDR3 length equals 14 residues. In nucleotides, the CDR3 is TGTGCCTGGAGTCTCGAACTCCCGAATTCACCCCTCCACTTT. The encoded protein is CAWSLELPNSPLHF. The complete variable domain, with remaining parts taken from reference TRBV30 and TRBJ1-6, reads SQTIHQWPATLVQPVGSPLSLECTVEGTSNPNLYWYRQAAGRGLQLLFYSVGIGQISSEVPQNLSASRPQDRQFILSSKKLLLSDSGFYLCAWSLELPNSPLHFGNGTRLTVT.

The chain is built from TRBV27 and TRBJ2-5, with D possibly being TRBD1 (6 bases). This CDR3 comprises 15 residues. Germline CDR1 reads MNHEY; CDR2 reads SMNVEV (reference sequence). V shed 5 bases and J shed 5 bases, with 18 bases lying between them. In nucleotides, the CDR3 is TGTGCCAGCAGTCAAGTCAGGGGAAGGCATGAGACCCAGTACTTC. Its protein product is CASSQVRGRHETQYF.

The CDR3 spells CASRGAESQPQHF. The CDR3 DNA follows: TGTGCCAGCAGAGGAGCGGAAAGTCAGCCCCAGCATTTT. The V call is TRBV2, the J call TRBJ1-5, with D uncertain. The CDR3 totals 13 residues. In germline, CDR1 is SNHLY, CDR2 FYNNEI. Deletions cut 6 bases from V and 6 bases from J, with 12 bases between.

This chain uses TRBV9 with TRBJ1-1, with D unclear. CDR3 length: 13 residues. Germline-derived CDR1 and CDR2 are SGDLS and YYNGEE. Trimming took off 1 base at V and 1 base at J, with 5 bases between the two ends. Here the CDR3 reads CASSVMGNTEAFF. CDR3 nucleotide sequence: TGTGCCAGCAGCGTAATGGGGAACACTGAAGCTTTCTTT.

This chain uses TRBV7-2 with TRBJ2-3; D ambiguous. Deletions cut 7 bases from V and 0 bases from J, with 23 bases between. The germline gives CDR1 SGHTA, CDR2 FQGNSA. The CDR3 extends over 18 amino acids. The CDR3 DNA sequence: TGTGCCAGCACCCGGTGGGCCCCGTCTGCCTCTAGCACAGATACGCAGTATTTT. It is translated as CASTRWAPSASSTDTQYF.

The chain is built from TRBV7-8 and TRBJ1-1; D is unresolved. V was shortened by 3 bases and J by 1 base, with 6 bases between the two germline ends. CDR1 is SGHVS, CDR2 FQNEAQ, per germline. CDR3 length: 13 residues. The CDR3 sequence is CASSFKPNTEAFF. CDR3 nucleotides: TGTGCCAGCAGCTTTAAACCGAACACTGAAGCTTTCTTT.

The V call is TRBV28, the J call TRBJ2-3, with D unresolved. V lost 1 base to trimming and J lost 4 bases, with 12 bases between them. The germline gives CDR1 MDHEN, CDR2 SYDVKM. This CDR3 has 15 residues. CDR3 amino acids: CASSLLFLSADTQYF. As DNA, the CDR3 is TGTGCCAGCAGTTTATTGTTTTTGTCTGCAGATACGCAGTATTTT. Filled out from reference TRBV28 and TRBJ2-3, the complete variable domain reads DVKVTQSSRYLVKRTGEKVFLECVQDMDHENMFWYRQDPGLGLRLIYFSYDVKMKEKGDIPEGYSVSREKKERFSLILESASTNQTSMYLCASSLLFLSADTQYFGPGTRLTVL.

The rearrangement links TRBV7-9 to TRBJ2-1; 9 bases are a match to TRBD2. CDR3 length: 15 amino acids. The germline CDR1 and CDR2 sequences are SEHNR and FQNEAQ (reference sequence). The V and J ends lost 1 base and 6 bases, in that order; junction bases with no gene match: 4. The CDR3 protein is CASSLGSGGPNEQFF. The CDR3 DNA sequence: TGTGCCAGCAGCTTAGGGAGCGGGGGGCCCAATGAGCAGTTCTTC.

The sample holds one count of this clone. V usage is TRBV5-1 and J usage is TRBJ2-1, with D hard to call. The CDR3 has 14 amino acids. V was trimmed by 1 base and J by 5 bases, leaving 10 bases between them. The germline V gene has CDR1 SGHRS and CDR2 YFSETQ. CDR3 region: CASSLFAAHNEQFF. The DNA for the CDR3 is TGCGCCAGCAGCTTGTTTGCGGCCCACAATGAGCAGTTCTTC.

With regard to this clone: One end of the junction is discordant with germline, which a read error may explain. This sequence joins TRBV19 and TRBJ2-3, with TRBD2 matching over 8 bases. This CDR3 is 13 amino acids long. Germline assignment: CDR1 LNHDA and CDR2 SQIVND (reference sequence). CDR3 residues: CNGGAIVKDTQYF. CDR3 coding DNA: TGCAACGGGGGGGCGATTGTCAAAGATACGCAGTATTTT.

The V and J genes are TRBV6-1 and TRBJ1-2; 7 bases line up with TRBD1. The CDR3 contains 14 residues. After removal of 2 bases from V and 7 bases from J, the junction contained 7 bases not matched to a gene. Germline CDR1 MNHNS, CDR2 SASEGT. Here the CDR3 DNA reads TGTGCCAGCAGTGAATTGGGCAGGGGGACTGGCTACACCTTC. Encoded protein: CASSELGRGTGYTF.

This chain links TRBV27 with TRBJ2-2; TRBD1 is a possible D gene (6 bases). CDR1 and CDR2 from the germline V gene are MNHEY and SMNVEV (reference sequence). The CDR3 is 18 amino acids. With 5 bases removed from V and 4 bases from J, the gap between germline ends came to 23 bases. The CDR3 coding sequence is TGTGCCAGCAGTGCCGCTCCCGGGACAAAAAACAGCACCGGGGAGCTGTTTTTT. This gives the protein CASSAAPGTKNSTGELFF.

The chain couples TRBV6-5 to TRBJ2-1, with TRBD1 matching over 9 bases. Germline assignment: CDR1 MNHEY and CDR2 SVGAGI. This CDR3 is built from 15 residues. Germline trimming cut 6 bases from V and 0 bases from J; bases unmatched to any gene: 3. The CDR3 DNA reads TGTGCCAGCAGCGACAGGGGGGTCTCCTACAATGAGCAGTTCTTC. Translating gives CASSDRGVSYNEQFF.

In DNA form, the CDR3 reads TGTGCCAGCAGAACTAGCGGGGGGGCAGGGGAGACCCAGTACTTC. The encoded protein is CASRTSGGAGETQYF. This chain connects TRBV28 to TRBJ2-5; the match to TRBD2 covers 13 bases. This CDR3 region has 15 residues. Germline CDR1 MDHEN, CDR2 SYDVKM. V dropped 6 bases and J dropped 5; count of bases not matched to a gene: 6.

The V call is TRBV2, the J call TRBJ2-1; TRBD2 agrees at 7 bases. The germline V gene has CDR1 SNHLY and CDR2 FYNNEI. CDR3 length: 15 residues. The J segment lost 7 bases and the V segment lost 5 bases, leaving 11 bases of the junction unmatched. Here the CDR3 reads CASSPGGRVSNEQFF. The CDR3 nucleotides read TGTGCCAGCAGTCCGGGGGGAAGAGTTAGTAATGAGCAGTTCTTC.

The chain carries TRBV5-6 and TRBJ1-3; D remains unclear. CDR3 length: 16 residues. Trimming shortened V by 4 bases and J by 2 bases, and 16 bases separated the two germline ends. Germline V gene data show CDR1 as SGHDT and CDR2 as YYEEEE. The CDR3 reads CASSRPPTRAGNTIYF. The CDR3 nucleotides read TGTGCCAGCAGCCGGCCCCCCACCCGGGCTGGAAACACCATATATTTT.

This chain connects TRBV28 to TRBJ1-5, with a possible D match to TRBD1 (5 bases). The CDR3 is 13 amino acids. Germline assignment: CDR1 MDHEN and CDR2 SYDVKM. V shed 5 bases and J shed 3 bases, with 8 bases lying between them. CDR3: CASSDSFNQPQHF. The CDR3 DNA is TGTGCCAGCAGTGACAGTTTCAATCAGCCCCAGCATTTT.

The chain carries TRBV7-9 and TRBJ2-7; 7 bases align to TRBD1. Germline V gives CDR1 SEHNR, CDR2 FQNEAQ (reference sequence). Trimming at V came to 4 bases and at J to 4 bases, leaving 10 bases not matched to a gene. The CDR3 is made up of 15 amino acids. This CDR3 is CASSWLETGPYEQYF. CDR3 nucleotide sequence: TGTGCCAGCAGCTGGCTCGAGACAGGGCCATACGAGCAGTACTTC.

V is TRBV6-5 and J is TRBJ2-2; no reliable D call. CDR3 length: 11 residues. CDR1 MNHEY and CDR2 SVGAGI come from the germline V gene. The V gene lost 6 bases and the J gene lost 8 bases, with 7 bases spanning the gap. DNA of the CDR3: TGTGCCAGCAGATGGATGGGGGAGCTGTTTTTT. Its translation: CASRWMGELFF.

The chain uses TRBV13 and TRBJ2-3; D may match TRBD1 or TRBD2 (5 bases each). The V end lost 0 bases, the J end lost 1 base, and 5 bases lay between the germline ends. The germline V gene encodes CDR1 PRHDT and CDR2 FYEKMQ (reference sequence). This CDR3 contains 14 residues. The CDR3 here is CASSLGGGTDTQYF. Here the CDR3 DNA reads TGTGCCAGCAGCTTAGGGGGGGGCACAGATACGCAGTATTTT.

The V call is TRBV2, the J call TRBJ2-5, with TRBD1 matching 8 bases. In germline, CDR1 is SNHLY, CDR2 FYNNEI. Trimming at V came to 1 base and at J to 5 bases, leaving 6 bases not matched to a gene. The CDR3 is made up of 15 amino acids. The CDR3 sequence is CASSEGRGLMETQYF. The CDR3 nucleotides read TGTGCCAGCAGTGAAGGCAGGGGGCTGATGGAGACCCAGTACTTC.